This TCR beta chain derives from a study of beta chain features in type 1 diabetes. Study information: There was similarity between patients and healthy donors in age, gender and cell yields.

This CDR3 spans 13 amino acids. Trimming removed 7 bases from V and 12 bases from J; junction bases left unmatched: 12. Germline lookup yields CDR1 GTSNPN and CDR2 SVGIG (reference sequence). As regards this clone: Its matching antigen is unknown.

As every portion of the isolated RNA was reverse transcribed, the sequencing read expressed TCRB transcripts. Libraries were prepared by immunoSEQ multiplex PCR; TCRdb keeps only in-frame clonotypes and omits some of them. The sample shows hundreds of thousands of clones, over 12% of them seen only once. Findings and limits, study-wide: There was a moderate but significant shortening of TCRB CDR3s in all four CD4+ subsets of Type 1 diabetes patients. Using cDNA template may skew counts toward highly expressing activated cells. Whatever favoring of shorter templates PCR might show would apply equally to patients and controls.

Via the markers CD45RO/CCR7/CD25/CD127/CD95/CD27, stem cell-like memory, regulatory, central memory and naive CD4+ cells were sorted. Sequenced material: naive CD4+ T cells from blood. The rearrangement uses TRBV30 and TRBJ2-1, with 10 bases aligning to TRBD2. This receptor was identified in a young man with type 1 diabetes. Written as DNA, the CDR3 is TGTGCCTACCGGACTAGCGGCAATTATAGGCAGTTCTTC. This encodes CAYRTSGNYRQFF.